This TCR beta chain appears in the sequencing data of a study of identical twins. Points from the study as a whole: Diverse VJ usage suggested most zero-insertion clonotypes were not invariant T cells. Out-of-frame sharing of TCR alpha in monozygotic twins was underestimated by models.

As concerns this clonotype: Its antigen is as yet unknown.

TCRdb reprocessed the 5' RACE reads via MiXCR and lists one record per CDR3 protein. The sample has hundreds of thousands of distinct CDR3 sequences, around 22% seen once; the top ten hold about 0.5%. Per germline, CDR1 DFQATT and CDR2 SNEGSKA (reference sequence). This CDR3 is built from 14 residues. The V end lost 6 bases, the J end lost 2 bases, and 16 bases lay between the germline ends. A further study also used this sample, focusing on yellow fever vaccine responses in identical twins.

This receptor was obtained from a woman aged 18-30 years in good health. The sequencing sample was made of CD4+ T cells sorted from blood. The chain couples TRBV20-1 to TRBJ2-5; possible D gene TRBD1, 5 bases. In DNA, the CDR3 is TGCAGTGCCCGAGCCCCAGGGAAACAAGAGACCCAGTACTTC. It specifies CSARAPGKQETQYF.